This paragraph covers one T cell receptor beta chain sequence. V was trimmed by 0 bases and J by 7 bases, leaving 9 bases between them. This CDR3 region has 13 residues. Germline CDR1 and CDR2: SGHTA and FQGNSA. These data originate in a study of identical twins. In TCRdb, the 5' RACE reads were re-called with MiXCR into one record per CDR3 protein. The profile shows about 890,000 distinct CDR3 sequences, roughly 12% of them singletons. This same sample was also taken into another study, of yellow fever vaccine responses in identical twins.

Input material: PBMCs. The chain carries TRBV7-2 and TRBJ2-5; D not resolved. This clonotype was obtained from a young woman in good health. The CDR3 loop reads CASSLATFGTQYF. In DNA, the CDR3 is TGTGCCAGCAGCTTAGCCACCTTTGGGACCCAGTACTTC. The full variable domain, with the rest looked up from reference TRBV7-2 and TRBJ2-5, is GAGVSQSPSNKVTEKGKDVELRCDPISGHTALYWYRQSLGQGLEFLIYFQGNSAPDKSGLPSDRFSAERTGGSVSTLTIQRTQQEDSAVYLCASSLATFGTQYFGPGTRLLVL.